Listed below are T cell receptor beta chains from one sample, sequenced in a study of OX40 agonist ivuxolimab in advanced cancers. Generated by immunoSEQ multiplex PCR, the TCRdb table keeps only in-frame clones and is missing some. Among about 67,000 clones listed, roughly 81% were seen once. Sequences were derived from CD4+ or CD8+ T cells sorted from blood, sampled in a trial of the OX40 agonist ivuxolimab. The receptors here all came from an adult with an advanced solid tumor such as melanoma, head and neck, liver or kidney cancer. CDR3s include the opening cysteine and the closing phenylalanine or tryptophan. A D gene is named only where the DNA matches it firmly. Size values are once, few and many counts, or a class for expanded clones, and some rows have none.

TRBV6-6,TRBD1,-,15,TRBJ1-2,CASRPGQGGYHGYTF,TGTGCCAGCAGGCCCGGACAGGGTGGATACCATGGCTACACCTTC
TRBV19,TRBD1,-,14,TRBJ1-5,CASSRGQGPQPQHF,TGTGCCAGTAGTAGGGGACAGGGACCTCAGCCCCAGCATTTT
TRBV7-2,TRBD1,-,14,TRBJ2-7,CASSRQGVSYEQYF,TGTGCCAGCAGTCGACAGGGAGTTTCCTACGAGCAGTACTTC
TRBV25-1,-,-,15,TRBJ2-7,CASSSSGQSSYEQYF,TGTGCCAGCAGTAGCTCTGGACAGAGCTCCTACGAGCAGTACTTC
TRBV2,TRBD1,-,15,TRBJ1-5,CASRKGTASNQPQHF,TGTGCCAGCAGAAAAGGGACAGCTAGCAATCAGCCCCAGCATTTT
TRBV5-8,TRBD2,-,18,TRBJ2-3,CASSFLRGLAGPADTQYF,TGTGCCAGCAGCTTCCTCCGGGGACTAGCGGGACCGGCAGATACGCAGTATTTT
TRBV21-1,-,few,14,TRBJ1-5,CASSYGYSNQPQHF,TGTGCCAGCAGCTACGGCTATAGCAATCAGCCCCAGCATTTT
TRBV19,TRBD1,once,15,TRBJ1-5,CASSMLRGTGEPQHF,TGTGCCAGTAGTATGTTGAGGGGGACAGGGGAGCCCCAGCATTTT
TRBV5-1,TRBD1,-,15,TRBJ1-4,CASANSWDRAEKLFF,TGCGCCAGCGCCAACTCGTGGGACAGGGCAGAAAAACTGTTTTTT
TRBV5-1,TRBD2,-,14,TRBJ2-3,CASNLAGAGDTQYF,TGCGCCAGCAATTTAGCGGGGGCCGGAGATACGCAGTATTTT
TRBV11-3,TRBD1,-,15,TRBJ2-1,CASSLQGQGGNEQFF,TGTGCCAGCAGCTTACAGGGACAGGGGGGCAATGAGCAGTTCTTC
TRBV19,TRBD2,-,16,TRBJ2-3,CASSPGTSGDTDTQYF,TGTGCCAGTAGTCCCGGGACTAGCGGGGACACAGATACGCAGTATTTT
TRBV19,TRBD1,-,12,TRBJ1-2,CASRGANYGYTF,TGTGCCAGCAGGGGGGCTAACTATGGCTACACCTTC
TRBV29-1,TRBD1,-,15,TRBJ1-6,CSVADRGPLNSPLHF,TGCAGCGTGGCGGACAGGGGGCCGTTAAATTCACCCCTCCACTTT
TRBV4-1,-,-,17,TRBJ1-4,CASSPNAAGAGNEKLFF,TGCGCCAGCAGCCCCAACGCGGCGGGGGCTGGTAATGAAAAACTGTTTTTT
TRBV5-1,-,-,13,TRBJ2-1,CASSPSGVNEQFF,TGCGCCAGCAGCCCCTCGGGCGTCAATGAGCAGTTCTTC
TRBV7-2,TRBD2,-,14,TRBJ2-1,CASSRAGNYNEQFF,TGTGCCAGCAGCCGAGCGGGGAATTACAATGAGCAGTTCTTC
TRBV14,-,-,12,TRBJ2-1,CASGGFSNEQFF,TGTGCCAGCGGGGGCTTTTCCAATGAGCAGTTCTTC
TRBV4-3,-,-,14,TRBJ1-2,CASSYTQGNYGYTF,TGCGCCAGCAGCTACACTCAGGGCAACTATGGCTACACCTTC
TRBV28,TRBD2,-,13,TRBJ2-5,CASLAGDQETQYF,TGTGCCAGCCTAGCGGGAGATCAAGAGACCCAGTACTTC
TRBV5-1,-,-,15,TRBJ1-3,CASSKGTGSGNTIYF,TGCGCCAGCAGCAAGGGGACCGGTTCTGGAAACACCATATATTTT
TRBV21-1,-,-,14,TRBJ1-5,CASSKALLGRPQHF,TGTGCCAGCAGCAAAGCGCTTTTGGGTAGGCCCCAGCATTTT
TRBV10-3,-,-,16,TRBJ2-6,CAISTTEHSGANVLTF,TGTGCCATCAGTACCACGGAGCACTCTGGGGCCAACGTCCTGACTTTC
TRBV4-1,TRBD1,-,17,TRBJ1-2,CASSQSGTEGANYGYTF,TGCGCCAGCAGCCAATCGGGGACAGAAGGAGCTAACTATGGCTACACCTTC
TRBV28,TRBD1,-,15,TRBJ2-6,CATAFTGEGANVLTF,TGTGCCACCGCGTTTACAGGGGAAGGGGCCAACGTCCTGACTTTC
TRBV5-1,-,-,15,TRBJ2-6,CASSWGPSLANVLTF,TGCGCCAGCAGCTGGGGACCCTCCCTGGCCAACGTCCTGACTTTC
TRBV29-1,-,-,16,TRBJ1-1,CSVEVNHRDLGGEAFF,TGCAGCGTTGAAGTTAACCACCGGGACTTGGGAGGTGAAGCTTTCTTT
TRBV28,TRBD1,-,13,TRBJ2-7,CASEPGQGGEQYF,TGTGCCAGCGAACCGGGACAGGGGGGCGAGCAGTACTTC
TRBV7-9,-,-,12,TRBJ2-7,CASSQGRDEQYF,TGTGCCAGCAGCCAGGGGAGGGACGAGCAGTACTTC
TRBV7-2,-,few,15,TRBJ2-2,CASSLGRIGTGELFF,TGTGCCAGCAGCTTAGGAAGGATTGGGACCGGGGAGCTGTTTTTT
TRBV7-3,-,once,15,TRBJ2-5,CASSARGYSQETQYF,TGTGCCAGCAGCGCCCGGGGTTACTCCCAAGAGACCCAGTACTTC
TRBV5-1,-,-,14,TRBJ1-1,CASITGPEGTEAFF,TGCGCCAGCATCACCGGGCCCGAGGGCACTGAAGCTTTCTTT
TRBV4-2,-,-,14,TRBJ2-7,CASSQERNSYEQYF,TGTGCCAGCAGCCAAGAACGGAACTCCTACGAGCAGTACTTC
TRBV7-9,-,-,11,TRBJ1-1,CASTPNTEAFF,TGTGCCAGCACCCCCAACACTGAAGCTTTCTTT
TRBV14,-,-,14,TRBJ2-1,CASSQLRGYNEQFF,TGTGCCAGCAGCCAATTGAGGGGTTACAATGAGCAGTTCTTC
TRBV5-6,TRBD1,-,14,TRBJ2-1,CASNPRSGGNEQFF,TGTGCCAGCAACCCACGATCAGGGGGCAATGAGCAGTTCTTC
TRBV7-2,TRBD2,few,15,TRBJ2-5,CASRPKRGGGETQYF,TGTGCCAGCAGACCTAAGCGGGGGGGAGGGGAGACCCAGTACTTC
TRBV5-1,-,-,14,TRBJ2-2,CASRRGLSTGELFF,TGCGCCAGCAGAAGGGGCCTCAGCACCGGGGAGCTGTTTTTT
TRBV6-6,-,-,13,TRBJ2-7,CASLSRDRWEQYF,TGTGCCAGCCTTAGTAGGGATCGGTGGGAGCAGTACTTC
TRBV19,TRBD1,-,14,TRBJ2-5,CASSIGQGFETQYF,TGTGCCAGTAGTATCGGACAGGGGTTTGAGACCCAGTACTTC
TRBV10-2,-,-,15,TRBJ1-2,CASTPTGRDTYGYTF,TGCGCCAGCACCCCCACAGGCAGGGATACCTATGGCTACACCTTC
TRBV5-1,-,-,15,TRBJ1-4,CASSLGVATNEKLFF,TGCGCCAGCAGCTTAGGGGTTGCGACTAATGAAAAACTGTTTTTT
TRBV6-5,-,few,15,TRBJ1-6,CASSYKWKNNSPLHF,TGTGCCAGCAGTTACAAGTGGAAGAATAATTCACCCCTCCACTTT
TRBV19,-,-,18,TRBJ1-1,CASSIDLRPGRGNTEAFF,TGTGCCAGTAGTATAGACCTACGGCCAGGGAGGGGAAACACTGAAGCTTTCTTT
TRBV10-3,TRBD1,-,14,TRBJ2-1,CATFRDRGVNEQFF,TGTGCCACTTTCCGGGACAGGGGGGTAAATGAGCAGTTCTTC
TRBV28,TRBD1,once,14,TRBJ1-1,CASSLGQGTTEAFF,TGTGCCAGCAGTTTAGGACAGGGTACAACTGAAGCTTTCTTT
TRBV10-3,-,-,13,TRBJ2-5,CAISPRGQETQYF,TGTGCCATCAGCCCCCGGGGACAAGAGACCCAGTACTTC
TRBV9,-,-,15,TRBJ2-2,CASSPGQRNTGELFF,TGTGCCAGCAGCCCTGGACAGAGGAACACCGGGGAGCTGTTTTTT
TRBV7-3,-,-,16,TRBJ2-3,CASSLKGPALGDTQYF,TGTGCCAGCAGCTTAAAGGGACCAGCTCTAGGAGATACGCAGTATTTT
TRBV2,-,-,12,TRBJ1-1,CASSDPATEAFF,TGTGCCAGCAGTGATCCCGCAACTGAAGCTTTCTTT
TRBV27,TRBD1,few,15,TRBJ1-4,CASSRNRGPREKLFF,TGTGCCAGCAGTAGAAACAGGGGGCCCAGAGAAAAACTGTTTTTT
TRBV14,-,-,12,TRBJ2-3,CASSQVPDTQYF,TGTGCCAGCAGCCAAGTCCCAGATACGCAGTATTTT
TRBV4-1,-,-,15,TRBJ1-4,CASSRYGQGNEKLFF,TGCGCCAGCAGCCGCTATGGTCAAGGTAATGAAAAACTGTTTTTT
TRBV11-2,TRBD2,-,15,TRBJ2-5,CASSHSSGGAETQYF,TGTGCCAGCAGCCATTCGAGCGGGGGGGCTGAGACCCAGTACTTC
TRBV4-3,TRBD1,-,17,TRBJ1-2,CASSRRRPGQGAYGYTF,TGCGCCAGCAGCCGCCGGCGGCCGGGACAGGGGGCTTATGGCTACACCTTC